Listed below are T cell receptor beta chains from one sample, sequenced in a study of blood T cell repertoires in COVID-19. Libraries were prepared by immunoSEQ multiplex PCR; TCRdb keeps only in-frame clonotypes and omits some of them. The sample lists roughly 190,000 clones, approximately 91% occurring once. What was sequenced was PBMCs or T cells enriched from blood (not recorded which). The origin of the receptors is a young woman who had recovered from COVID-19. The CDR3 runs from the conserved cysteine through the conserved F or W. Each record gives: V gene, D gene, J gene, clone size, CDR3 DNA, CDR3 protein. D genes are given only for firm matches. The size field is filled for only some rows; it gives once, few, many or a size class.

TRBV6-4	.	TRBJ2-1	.	TGTGCCAGCAGTGACTCGGGAGGGACAGGCCACAATGAGCAGTTCTTC	CASSDSGGTGHNEQFF
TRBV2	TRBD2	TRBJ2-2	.	TGTGCCAGCAGCAGGACTAGTTACACCGGGGAGCTGTTTTTT	CASSRTSYTGELFF
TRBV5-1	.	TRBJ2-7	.	TGCGCCAGCAGCTGGGACTCCTACTACGAGCAGTACTTC	CASSWDSYYEQYF
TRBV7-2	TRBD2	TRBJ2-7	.	TGTGCCAGCAGCTTATTCCTAGCGGGAGGTAATTACGAGCAGTACTTC	CASSLFLAGGNYEQYF
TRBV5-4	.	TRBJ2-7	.	TGTGCCAGCAGCTTGGACACCTCATACGAGCAGTACTTC	CASSLDTSYEQYF
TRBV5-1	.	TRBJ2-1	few	TGCGCCAGCAGCTTGGCCGTGGCTAGCCCGAACTACAATGAGCAGTTCTTC	CASSLAVASPNYNEQFF
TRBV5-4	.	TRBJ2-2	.	TGTGCCAGCAGCTTGCCGGGAGCAGGGGAGCTGTTTTTT	CASSLPGAGELFF
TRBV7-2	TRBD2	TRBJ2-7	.	TGTGCCAGCAGCTTAAGGACTAGCGGCTACGAGCAGTACTTC	CASSLRTSGYEQYF
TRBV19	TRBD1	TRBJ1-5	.	TGTGCCAGTAGTATGACAGGGATTAATCAGCCCCAGCATTTT	CASSMTGINQPQHF
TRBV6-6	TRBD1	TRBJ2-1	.	TGTGCCAGCAGTCCCCGAACGACAGGGGGACCCTACAATGAGCAGTTCTTC	CASSPRTTGGPYNEQFF
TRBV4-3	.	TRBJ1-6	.	TGCGCCAGCAGCCAAGGTCCAGGGGAGAATTCACCCCTCCACTTT	CASSQGPGENSPLHF
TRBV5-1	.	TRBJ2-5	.	TGCGCCAGCAGCTTTATGGGGCCGGGAGAGACCCAGTACTTC	CASSFMGPGETQYF
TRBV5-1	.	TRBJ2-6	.	TGCGCCAGCAGCTTGGTTCGGACACCCGCCGGCTCTGGGGCCAACGTCCTGACTTTC	CASSLVRTPAGSGANVLTF
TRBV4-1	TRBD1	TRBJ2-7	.	TGCGCCAGCAGCCAGGATACCGGGACAGGGGGCTCCTCAACCTACGAGCAGTACTTC	CASSQDTGTGGSSTYEQYF
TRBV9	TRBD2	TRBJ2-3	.	TGTGCCAGCAGCCCGACTAGCGGACCCACAGATACGCAGTATTTT	CASSPTSGPTDTQYF
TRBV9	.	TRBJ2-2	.	TGTGCCAGCAGTCGGACCGGGGAGCTGTTTTTT	CASSRTGELFF
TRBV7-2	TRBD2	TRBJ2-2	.	TGTGCCAGCAGCTTTCGGGGGGACGGGGAGCTGTTTTTT	CASSFRGDGELFF
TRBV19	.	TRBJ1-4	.	TGTGCCAGTGCGACAGCAACTAATGAAAAACTGTTTTTT	CASATATNEKLFF
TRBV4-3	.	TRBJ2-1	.	TGCGCCAGCAGCCACGACAGGCGGTATGAGCAGTTCTTC	CASSHDRRYEQFF
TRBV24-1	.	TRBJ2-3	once	TGTGCCACCAGTGACCGCAGGGGTCCGACAGATACGCAGTATTTT	CATSDRRGPTDTQYF